This T cell receptor beta chain was obtained from a study of OX40 agonist ivuxolimab in advanced cancers. Turning to the study itself: Enrolled patients in dose escalation had cancers that were hepatocellular carcinoma, melanoma, renal cell or head and neck cancer. Study results and caveats: Near-lowest levels of clonal expansion characterized partial responders at 0.1-3.0 mg/kg. At 0.1 to 3.0 mg/kg, CD4+ and CD8+ blood T cells expanded clonally by week 6.

This clone was picked up one time. Antigen specificity is unknown. CDR3 length equals 14 residues. Trimming shortened V by 4 bases and J by 2 bases, and 12 bases separated the two germline ends. Germline values: CDR1 SGHRS, CDR2 YFSETQ. The repertoire was sequenced with immunoSEQ multiplex PCR; TCRdb's copy has only in-frame clones and lacks some. The sample consists of some 81,000 clones, 65% to 90% of them appearing once. This chain connects TRBV5-1 to TRBJ1-1, with D tentatively TRBD1 (6 bases). This sample comprised CD4+ or CD8+ T cells sorted from blood, obtained in a trial of the OX40 agonist ivuxolimab. This clonotype originated in an adult with an advanced solid tumor such as melanoma, head and neck, liver or kidney cancer. The CDR3 reads CASSPGHSNTEAFF. The CDR3 bases are TGCGCCAGCAGCCCGGGACACAGTAACACTGAAGCTTTCTTT. Drawing the rest from reference TRBV5-1 and TRBJ1-1, the complete variable domain is KAGVTQTPRYLIKTRGQQVTLSCSPISGHRSVSWYQQTPGQGLQFLFEYFSETQRNKGNFPGRFSGRQFSNSRSEMNVSTLELGDSALYLCASSPGHSNTEAFFGQGTRLTVV.